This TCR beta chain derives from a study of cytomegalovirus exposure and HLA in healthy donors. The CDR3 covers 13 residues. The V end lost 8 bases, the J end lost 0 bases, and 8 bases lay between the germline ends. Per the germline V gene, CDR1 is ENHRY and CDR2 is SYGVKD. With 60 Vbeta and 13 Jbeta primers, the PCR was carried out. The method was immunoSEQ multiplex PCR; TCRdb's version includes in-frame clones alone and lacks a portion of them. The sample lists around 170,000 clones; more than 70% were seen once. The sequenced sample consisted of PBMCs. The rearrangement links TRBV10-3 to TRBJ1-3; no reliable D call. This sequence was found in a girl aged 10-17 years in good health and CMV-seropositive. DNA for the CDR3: TGTGCCATCCGCCCAGTCTCTGGAAACACCATATATTTT. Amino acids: CAIRPVSGNTIYF.